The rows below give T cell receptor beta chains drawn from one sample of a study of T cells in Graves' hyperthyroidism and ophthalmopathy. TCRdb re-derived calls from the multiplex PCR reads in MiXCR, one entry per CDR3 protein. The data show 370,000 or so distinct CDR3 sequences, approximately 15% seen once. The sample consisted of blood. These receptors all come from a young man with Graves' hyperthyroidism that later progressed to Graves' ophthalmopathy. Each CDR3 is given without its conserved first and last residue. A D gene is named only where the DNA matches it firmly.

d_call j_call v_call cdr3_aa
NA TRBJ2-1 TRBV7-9 ASSPIPNRNEQF
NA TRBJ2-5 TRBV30 AWNSIPHSGTQY
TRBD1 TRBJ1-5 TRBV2 ASSASGGQPQH
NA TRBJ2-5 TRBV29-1 SVDQETQY
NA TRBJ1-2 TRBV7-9 ASSFLRGSYGYT
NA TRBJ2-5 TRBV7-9 ASSLFGGREETQY
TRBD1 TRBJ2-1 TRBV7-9 ASSLSRDRGSDNEQF
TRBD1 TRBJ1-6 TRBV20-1 SARARDRNSPLH
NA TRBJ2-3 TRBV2 ASSELGGGAADTQY
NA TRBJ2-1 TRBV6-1 ASSVLKEGYNEQF
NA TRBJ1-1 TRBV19 ASSSHRKPEAF
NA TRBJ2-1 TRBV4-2 ASSQELVYNEQF
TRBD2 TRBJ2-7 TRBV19 ASSPLPGLARREQY
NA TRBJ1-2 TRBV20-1 SAPGVYGYT
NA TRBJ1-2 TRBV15 AIKDTHGYT
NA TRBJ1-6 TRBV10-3 AINGGDDSPLH
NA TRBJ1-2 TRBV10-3 AISESPFGGHT
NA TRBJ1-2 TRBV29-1 SVAVGYGYT
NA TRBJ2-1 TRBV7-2 ASSPRAGRSSYNEQF
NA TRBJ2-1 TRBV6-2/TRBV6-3 ASSHFPGYNEQF
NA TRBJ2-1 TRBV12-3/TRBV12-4 ASGYNEQF
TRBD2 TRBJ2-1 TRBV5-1 ASSPQPSGGSNEQF
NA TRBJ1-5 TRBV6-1 ASSPDRLNQPQH
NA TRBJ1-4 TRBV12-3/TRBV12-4 ASSSGSTGVNEKLF
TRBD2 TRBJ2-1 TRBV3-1 ASTQSLAGHVEQF
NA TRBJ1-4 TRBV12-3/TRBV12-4 ASSFRGVAATNEKLF
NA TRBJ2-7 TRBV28 ASSFPGSFHEQY
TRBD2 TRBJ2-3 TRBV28 ASRIAGSTDTQY
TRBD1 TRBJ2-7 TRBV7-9 ASRPGQGNYEQY
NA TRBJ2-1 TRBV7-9 ASSPPLETNSYNEQF
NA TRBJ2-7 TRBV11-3 ASSYTGTDGHEQY
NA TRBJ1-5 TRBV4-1 ASSQGQVHNQPQH
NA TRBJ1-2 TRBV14 ASSFDSIGYGYT
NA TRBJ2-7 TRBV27 AIRRGPFEQY
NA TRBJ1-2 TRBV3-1 ASSLYGLTGANYGYT
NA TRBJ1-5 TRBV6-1 ASSSARGRNQPQH
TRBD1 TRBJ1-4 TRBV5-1 ASSLTGQGGEKLF
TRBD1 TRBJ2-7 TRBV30 AWSTGQPSYEQY